The sample holds many counts of the clone carrying this T cell receptor (beta chain). This sample was included in a study of T cells in Graves' hyperthyroidism and ophthalmopathy. CDR1 and CDR2 from the germline V gene are MNHEY and SVGEGT. CDR3 size: 13 residues. Trimming pared 6 bases from V and 11 bases from J, leaving 17 bases between. Amplified TCR beta CDR3 regions derived from RNA transcripts. A set of HTBI primers served as the primers for a first-round RT-PCR of the TCR CDR3. TCRdb recomputed calls from the multiplex PCR reads with MiXCR, one row per CDR3 protein. The sample has 600,000 or so distinct CDR3 sequences, roughly 15% seen once.

The clonotype was recovered from a woman aged 45-59 years with Graves' ophthalmopathy. The specimen was blood. This chain links TRBV6-2 or TRBV6-3 with TRBJ1-5, with D possibly being TRBD1 (5 bases). The CDR3 nucleotides are TGTGCCAGCAGGGGGGGGACCTTCTTGGCCCAGCATTTT. Translating it yields CASRGGTFLAQHF.